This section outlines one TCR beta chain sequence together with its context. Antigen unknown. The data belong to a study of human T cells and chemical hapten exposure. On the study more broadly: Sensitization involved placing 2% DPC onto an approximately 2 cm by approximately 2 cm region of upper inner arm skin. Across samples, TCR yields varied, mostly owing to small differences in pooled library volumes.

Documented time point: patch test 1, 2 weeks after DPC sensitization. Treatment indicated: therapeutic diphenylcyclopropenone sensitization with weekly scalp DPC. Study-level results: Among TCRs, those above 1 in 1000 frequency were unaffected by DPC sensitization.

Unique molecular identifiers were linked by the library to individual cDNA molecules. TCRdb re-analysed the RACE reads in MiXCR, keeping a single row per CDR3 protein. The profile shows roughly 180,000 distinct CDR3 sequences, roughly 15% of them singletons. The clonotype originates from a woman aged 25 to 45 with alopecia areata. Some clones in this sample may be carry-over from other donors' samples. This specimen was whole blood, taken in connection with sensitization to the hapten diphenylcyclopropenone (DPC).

CDR3 in DNA: TGTGCCAGCAGCTTAGATCCCGGGCTACTAGAGACCCAGTACTTC. Translation gives CASSLDPGLLETQYF. The rearrangement uses TRBV11-3 and TRBJ2-5; D is undetermined. The CDR3 is 15 amino acids. V gave up 0 bases and J gave up 4 bases, with 12 bases separating them. Germline assignment: CDR1 SGHNT and CDR2 YENEEA.